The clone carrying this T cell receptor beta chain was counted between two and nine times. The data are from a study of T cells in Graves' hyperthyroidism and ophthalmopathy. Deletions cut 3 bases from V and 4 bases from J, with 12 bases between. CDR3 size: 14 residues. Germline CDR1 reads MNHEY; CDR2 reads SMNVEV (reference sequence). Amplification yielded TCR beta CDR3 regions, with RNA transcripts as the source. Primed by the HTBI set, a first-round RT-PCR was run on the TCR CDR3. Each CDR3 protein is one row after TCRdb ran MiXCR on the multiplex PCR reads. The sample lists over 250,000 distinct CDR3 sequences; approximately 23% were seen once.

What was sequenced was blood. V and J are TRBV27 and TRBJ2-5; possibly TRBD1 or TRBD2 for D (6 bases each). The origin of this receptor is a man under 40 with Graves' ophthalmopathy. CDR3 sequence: CASSLIQGGETQYF. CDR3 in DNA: TGTGCCAGCAGTTTGATACAGGGAGGAGAGACCCAGTACTTC.